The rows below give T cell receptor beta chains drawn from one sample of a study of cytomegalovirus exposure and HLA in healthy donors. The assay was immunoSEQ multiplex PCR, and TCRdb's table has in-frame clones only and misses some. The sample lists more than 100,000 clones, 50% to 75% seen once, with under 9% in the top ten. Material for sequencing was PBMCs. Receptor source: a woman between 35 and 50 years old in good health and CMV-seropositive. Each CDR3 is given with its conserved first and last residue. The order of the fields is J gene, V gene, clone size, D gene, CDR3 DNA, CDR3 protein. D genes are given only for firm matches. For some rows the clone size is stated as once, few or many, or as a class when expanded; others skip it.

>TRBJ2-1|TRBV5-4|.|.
TGTGCCAGCAGCTTCGGGGACAATGAGCAGTTCTTC
CASSFGDNEQFF
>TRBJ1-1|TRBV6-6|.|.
TGTGCCAGCGTCGGGGAAGCTGAAGCTTTCTTT
CASVGEAEAFF
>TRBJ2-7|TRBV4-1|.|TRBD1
TGCGCCAGCAGCCACGAAGACAGGGGCTACGAGCAGTACTTC
CASSHEDRGYEQYF
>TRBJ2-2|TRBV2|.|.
TGTGCCAGCAGGTTCCAGGGCTCCGGGGAGCTGTTTTTT
CASRFQGSGELFF
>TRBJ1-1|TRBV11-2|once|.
TGTGCCAGCAGCCCCCCTGTCGGGGTGGGGAACACTGAAGCTTTCTTT
CASSPPVGVGNTEAFF
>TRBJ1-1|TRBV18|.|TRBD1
TGTGCCAGCTCACCTGGGACAGGGCGGGACACTGAAGCTTTCTTT
CASSPGTGRDTEAFF
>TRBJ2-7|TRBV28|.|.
TGTGCCAGCTCACCCGTCCGACAGGTTAGCTCCTACGAGCAGTACTTC
CASSPVRQVSSYEQYF
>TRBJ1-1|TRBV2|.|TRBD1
TGTGCCAGCAGTGGGACAGGGTATTTTGACCCTGAAGCTTTCTTT
CASSGTGYFDPEAFF
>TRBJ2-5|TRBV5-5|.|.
TGTGCCAGCAGCCGGGCCCAAGGGACAATATACCAAGAGACCCAGTACTTC
CASSRAQGTIYQETQYF
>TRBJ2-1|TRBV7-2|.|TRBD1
TGTGCCAGCAGCTTCGGGACAGGGATCCACAATGAGCAGTTCTTC
CASSFGTGIHNEQFF
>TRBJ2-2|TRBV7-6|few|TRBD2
TGTGCCAGCAGCCCGCCGGGACTAGCGGGGGGGCCGTGGGTCACCGGGGAGCTGTTTTTT
CASSPPGLAGGPWVTGELFF
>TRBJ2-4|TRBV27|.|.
TGTGCCAGCCGTTCTCCCCTGCGGGACGGACAAAACATTCAGTACTTC
CASRSPLRDGQNIQYF
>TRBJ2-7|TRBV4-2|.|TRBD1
TGTGCCAGCAGCCAAGAGGGACAGGGGGTGGGTAGCGAGCAGTACTTC
CASSQEGQGVGSEQYF
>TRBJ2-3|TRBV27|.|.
TGTGCCAGCAGTTTCCTCCAGGGGCTTGATGGCACAGATACGCAGTATTTT
CASSFLQGLDGTDTQYF
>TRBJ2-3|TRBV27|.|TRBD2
TGTGCCAGCAGTCGTAGCGGGGGAACTAACACAGATACGCAGTATTTT
CASSRSGGTNTDTQYF
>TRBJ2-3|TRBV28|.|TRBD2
TGTGCCAGCAGTCCGCGGGAGTCCAAAGATACGCAGTATTTT
CASSPRESKDTQYF
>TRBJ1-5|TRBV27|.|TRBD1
TGTGCCAGCAGTCCTGAGACAGGGGGTAATCAGCCCCAGCATTTT
CASSPETGGNQPQHF
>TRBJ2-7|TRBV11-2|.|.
TGTGCCAGCAGCTTAGACGGAGGGAACGAGCAGTACTTC
CASSLDGGNEQYF
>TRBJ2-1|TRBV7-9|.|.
TGTGCCAGCAGCTCTACCCGAAGAGGGGGGGCTCACAATGAGCAGTTCTTC
CASSSTRRGGAHNEQFF
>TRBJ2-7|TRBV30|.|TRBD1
TGTGCCTGGAGTGGGACAGGGGGATCCGGCGAGCAGTACTTC
CAWSGTGGSGEQYF
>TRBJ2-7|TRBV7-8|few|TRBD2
TGTGCCAGCAGCTTAGGACTAGCGGGGACCTACGAGCAGTACTTC
CASSLGLAGTYEQYF
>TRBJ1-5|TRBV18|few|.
TGTGCCAGCTCACTCGGTACAGGGAGTACCCAGCCCCAGCATTTT
CASSLGTGSTQPQHF
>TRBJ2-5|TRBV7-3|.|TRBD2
TGTGCCAGCAGCTTATCTAGCGGGGAGACCCAGTACTTC
CASSLSSGETQYF
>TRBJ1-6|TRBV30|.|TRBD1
TGTGCCTGGAGTCACGTCCGGGACAGGGGGAATTCACCCCTCCACTTT
CAWSHVRDRGNSPLHF
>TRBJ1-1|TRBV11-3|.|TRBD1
TGTGCCAGCAGCCTACAGGGGAAGGGTGGGCGCACTGAAGCTTTCTTT
CASSLQGKGGRTEAFF
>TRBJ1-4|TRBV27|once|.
TGTGCCAGCAGCTTTGGGGGCGTCGGTGAAAAACTGTTTTTT
CASSFGGVGEKLFF
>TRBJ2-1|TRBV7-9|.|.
TGTGCCAGCAGCGGGAGCTCCTACAATGAGCAGTTCTTC
CASSGSSYNEQFF
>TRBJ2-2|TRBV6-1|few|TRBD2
TGTGCCAGCAGTGGGTTGGCTAGCGGGACCTGGAACACCGGGGAGCTGTTTTTT
CASSGLASGTWNTGELFF
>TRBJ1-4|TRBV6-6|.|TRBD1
TGTGCCAGCAGTTACCTTGGGACAGGAACTAATAAACTGTTTTTT
CASSYLGTGTNKLFF
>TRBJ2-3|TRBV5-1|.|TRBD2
TGCGCCAGCAGCTTGGGACTAGCGGGTAGAACAGATACGCAGTATTTT
CASSLGLAGRTDTQYF
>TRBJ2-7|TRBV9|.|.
TGTGCCAGCAGCCCAGACTCGAGCTCCTACGAGCAGTACTTC
CASSPDSSSYEQYF
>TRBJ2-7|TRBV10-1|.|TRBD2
TGCGCCAGCAGCCACGGACTAGCGGGATTGTACGAGCAGTACTTC
CASSHGLAGLYEQYF
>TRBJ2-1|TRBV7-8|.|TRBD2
TGTGCCAGCAAACCGACCAGGACTAGGGCGCTCGATGAGCAGTTCTTC
CASKPTRTRALDEQFF
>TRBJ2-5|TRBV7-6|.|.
TGTGCCAGCAGCTTTTATCCCGAAGAGACCCAGTACTTC
CASSFYPEETQYF
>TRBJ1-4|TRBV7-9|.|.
TGTGCCAGCAGCCCAGGGGTTGCAACTAATGAAAAACTGTTTTTT
CASSPGVATNEKLFF
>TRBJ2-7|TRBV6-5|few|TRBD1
TGTGCCAGCAGTTTGACAGGGGGCCTCGCCTACGAGCAGTACTTC
CASSLTGGLAYEQYF
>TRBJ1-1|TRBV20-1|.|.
TGCAGTGCTTCCGGGACAGAAGCTTTCTTT
CSASGTEAFF
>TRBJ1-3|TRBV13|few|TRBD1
TGTGCCAGCAGCTTAAGGACAGGGATAGATGGAAACACCATATATTTT
CASSLRTGIDGNTIYF
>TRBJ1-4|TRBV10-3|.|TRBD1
TGTGCCATCAGGGACCCCGGGACAGATAATGAAAAACTGTTTTTT
CAIRDPGTDNEKLFF
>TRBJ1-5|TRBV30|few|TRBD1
TGTGCCTGGAGCGTGACAGGGCACCAGCCCCAGCATTTT
CAWSVTGHQPQHF
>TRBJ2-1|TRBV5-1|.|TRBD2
TGCGCCAGCAGCTCCGGACTAGCGGATTACAATGAGCAGTTCTTC
CASSSGLADYNEQFF
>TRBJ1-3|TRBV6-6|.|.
TGTGCCAGCAGTTACAAGACAGGTCCCTCTGGAAACACCATATATTTT
CASSYKTGPSGNTIYF
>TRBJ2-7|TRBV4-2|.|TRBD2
TGTGCCAGCAGCCAAGACAGCGGGGGTTTGGCCTACGAGCAGTACTTC
CASSQDSGGLAYEQYF
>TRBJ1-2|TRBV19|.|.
TGTGCCAGTAGTCCGATAAGCCCCTATGGCTACACCTTC
CASSPISPYGYTF
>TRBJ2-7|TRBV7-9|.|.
TGTGCCAGCAGCTCAAGCGTGGCAGGGAAGGAGCAGTACTTC
CASSSSVAGKEQYF
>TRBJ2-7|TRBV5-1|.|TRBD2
TGCGCCAGCAGCATCAAGCGGGAGCCCCACGAGCAGTACTTC
CASSIKREPHEQYF
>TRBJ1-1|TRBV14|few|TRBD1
TGTGCCAGCAGCCGACAGGGATTAGCTTTCTTT
CASSRQGLAFF
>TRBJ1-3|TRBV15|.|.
TGTGCCACCAGCCTTACAGGGACTGGAAACACCATATATTTT
CATSLTGTGNTIYF
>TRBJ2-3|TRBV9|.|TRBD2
TGTGCCAGCAGCGGCGGACTAGCGGGATTCACAGATACGCAGTATTTT
CASSGGLAGFTDTQYF
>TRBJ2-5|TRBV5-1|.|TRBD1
TGCGCCAGCAGCTTGGACAGGGGAGAGACCCAGTACTTC
CASSLDRGETQYF